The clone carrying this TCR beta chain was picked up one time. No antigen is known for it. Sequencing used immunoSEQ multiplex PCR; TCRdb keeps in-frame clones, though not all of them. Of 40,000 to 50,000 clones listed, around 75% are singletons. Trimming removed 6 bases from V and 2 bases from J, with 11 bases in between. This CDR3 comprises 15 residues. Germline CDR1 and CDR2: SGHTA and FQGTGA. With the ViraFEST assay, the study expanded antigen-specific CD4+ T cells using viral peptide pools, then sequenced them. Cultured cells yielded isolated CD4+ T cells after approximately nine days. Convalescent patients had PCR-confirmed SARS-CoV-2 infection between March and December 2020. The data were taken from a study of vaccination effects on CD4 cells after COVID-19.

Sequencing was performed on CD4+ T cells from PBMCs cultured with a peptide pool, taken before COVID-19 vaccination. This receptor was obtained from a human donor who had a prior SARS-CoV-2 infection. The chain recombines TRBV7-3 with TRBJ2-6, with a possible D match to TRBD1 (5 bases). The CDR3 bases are TGTGCCAGCAGTGTCAAAGGGGCTGGGGCCAACGTCCTGACTTTC. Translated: CASSVKGAGANVLTF.